One and the same sample provided the 27 T cell receptor beta chains below, sequenced in a study of cytomegalovirus exposure and HLA in healthy donors (dated by TCRdb to the late 2010s). The library was made by the immunoSEQ multiplex PCR assay. The multiplex PCR relied on a mix of 60 forward primers for TCR Vbeta segments and 13 reverse primers for TCR Jbeta segments. This is the immuneACCESS table as TCRdb keeps it, with only in-frame sequences that have V and J called. A part of the clones is gone; compared with another copy, unresolved V genes explain less than half, and the rest is unexplained. Across this sample there are roughly 100,000 clones, with approximately 80% seen only once. 1.5% to 2% of the sample goes to the ten largest clones. Material for sequencing was PBMCs. The receptors were gathered from a middle-aged woman in good health and CMV-seronegative.

The J gene is TRBJ2-3, the V gene TRBV5-4; TRBD1 aligns across 9 bases. The germline V gene encodes CDR1 SGHNT and CDR2 YYREEE (reference sequence). The CDR3 has 14 residues. The J segment lost 4 bases and the V segment lost 4 bases, leaving 4 bases of the junction unmatched. The DNA of the CDR3 is TGTGCCAGCAGCACCGGACAGGGGCCAGATACGCAGTATTTT. Protein sequence: CASSTGQGPDTQYF.

V is TRBV6-4 and J is TRBJ2-7; D may be TRBD1 (5 bases). Germline V lookup: CDR1 MRHNA, CDR2 SNTAGT. The CDR3 extends over 13 amino acids. Trimming took 2 bases from V and 1 from J, leaving 6 bases between them. CDR3 coding DNA: TGTGCCAGCAGTGACAGGGGTTCCTACGAGCAGTACTTC. This translates into CASSDRGSYEQYF.

This clone has only a few counts. The CDR3 loop is CASSLGGPRTSGRSSYNEQFF. The CDR3, as DNA: TGTGCCAGCAGCCTCGGAGGGCCCCGGACTAGCGGGAGGAGCTCCTACAATGAGCAGTTCTTC. The chain is built from TRBV7-3 and TRBJ2-1, with 14 bases that match TRBD2. Trimming removed 5 bases from V and 0 bases from J; junction bases left unmatched: 15. CDR1 is SGHTA and CDR2 is FQGTGA in the germline V gene. The CDR3 spans 21 residues.

The J gene is TRBJ1-1, the V gene TRBV2, with unresolved D. Germline CDR1 is SNHLY and CDR2 is FYNNEI. Trimming took 8 bases from V and 0 from J, leaving 13 bases between them. CDR3 length: 14 amino acids. The CDR3 spells CASSPDTLNTEAFF. CDR3 nucleotides: TGTGCCAGCTCTCCCGACACTCTGAACACTGAAGCTTTCTTT.

The rearrangement joins TRBV28 to TRBJ2-2, with 8 nucleotides matching TRBD1. Germline V gene sequence: CDR1 MDHEN, CDR2 SYDVKM. V lost 10 bases to trimming and J lost 4 bases; unmatched junction nucleotides: 2. This CDR3 spans 12 amino acids. Here the CDR3 reads CANQGATGELFF. In DNA, the CDR3 is TGTGCCAACCAGGGGGCCACCGGGGAGCTGTTTTTT.

This chain links TRBV28 with TRBJ2-7; TRBD2 aligns across 7 bases. J gave up 3 bases and V 6 bases, and 5 bases lay outside the gene matches. Germline CDR1 reads MDHEN; CDR2 reads SYDVKM. This CDR3 is built from 13 residues. CDR3 DNA: TGTGCCAGCAGGGGGGAGGGGAACTACGAGCAGTACTTC. The encoded protein is CASRGEGNYEQYF. The whole variable domain, remainder taken from reference TRBV28 and TRBJ2-7, is DVKVTQSSRYLVKRTGEKVFLECVQDMDHENMFWYRQDPGLGLRLIYFSYDVKMKEKGDIPEGYSVSREKKERFSLILESASTNQTSMYLCASRGEGNYEQYFGPGTRLTVT.

The chain employs TRBV6-1 and TRBJ2-2; 8 nucleotides align to TRBD2. The CDR3 extends over 17 amino acids. V lost 0 bases to trimming and J lost 7 bases; unmatched junction nucleotides: 10. CDR1 is MNHNS, CDR2 SASEGT, per germline. CDR3 DNA sequence: TGTGCCAGCAGTGAAGCTAGCGGGGCAGCCCCAAGCGGGGAGCTGTTTTTT. Translation: CASSEASGAAPSGELFF.

The V call is TRBV13, the J call TRBJ2-7; 10 positions agree with TRBD2. The germline V gene has CDR1 PRHDT and CDR2 FYEKMQ (reference sequence). V dropped 1 base and J dropped 6; count of bases not matched to a gene: 12. The CDR3 runs 17 residues. The CDR3 bases are TGTGCCAGCAGCTTAGAGGCACGGAAGACTAGCGGGCCCGAGCAGTACTTC. Amino acids: CASSLEARKTSGPEQYF.

This chain links TRBV7-6 with TRBJ2-1; a weak D match, TRBD2 (6 bases). The CDR3 totals 13 residues. The V and J ends lost 3 bases and 6 bases respectively, with 9 bases between them. CDR1 SGHVS and CDR2 FNYEAQ come from the germline V gene. The CDR3 sequence: CASSLAGINEQFF. The CDR3 region has the DNA TGTGCCAGCAGCTTGGCGGGGATCAATGAGCAGTTCTTC. Drawing the rest from reference TRBV7-6 and TRBJ2-1, the complete variable domain is GAGVSQSPRYKVTKRGQDVALRCDPISGHVSLYWYRQALGQGPEFLTYFNYEAQQDKSGLPNDRFSAERPEGSISTLTIQRTEQRDSAMYRCASSLAGINEQFFGPGTRLTVL.

The chain employs TRBV4-3 and TRBJ1-3; D is undetermined. This CDR3 is built from 15 residues. CDR1 LGHNA and CDR2 YSLEER come from the germline V gene. V was cut by 0 bases and J by 9 bases, with 15 bases left in between. The DNA for the CDR3 is TGCGCCAGCAGCCAAGACCTGGCCGGGAGCAGCACCATATATTTT. Its protein is CASSQDLAGSSTIYF.

CDR3 loop: CASSQYLSGTRRDEQFF. The CDR3 DNA reads TGTGCCAGCAGCCAATACCTCAGCGGGACCCGCCGCGATGAGCAGTTCTTC. The chain joins TRBV7-8 to TRBJ2-1; the match to TRBD2 covers 7 bases. The junction had 18 bases not matched to a gene; V was cut back by 5 bases and J by 8 bases. Per germline, CDR1 SGHVS and CDR2 FQNEAQ. The CDR3 runs to 17 residues.

The chain links TRBV6-5 to TRBJ1-1; D unresolved. Trimming removed 6 bases from V and 5 bases from J, with 13 bases in between. This CDR3 has 13 residues. CDR1 and CDR2 from the germline V gene are MNHEY and SVGAGI. CDR3 coding DNA: TGTGCCAGCAGCCCCGAGGAGTCTACTGAAGCTTTCTTT. Translating it yields CASSPEESTEAFF.

This clone was recorded a few times. The V and J genes are TRBV27 and TRBJ2-7; D gene uncertain. This CDR3 is built from 15 residues. Looked up from germline, CDR1 is MNHEY and CDR2 is SMNVEV (reference sequence). Trimming removed 2 bases at V and 3 bases at J, with 14 bases between. CDR3 amino acids: CASSLKVLTVYEQYF. The CDR3 DNA sequence: TGTGCCAGCAGTTTAAAAGTACTTACCGTCTACGAGCAGTACTTC.

This chain connects TRBV19 to TRBJ1-5; 9 bases fit TRBD1. The CDR3 spans 13 residues. Germline V gives CDR1 LNHDA, CDR2 SQIVND (reference sequence). Germline trimming cut 11 bases from V and 6 bases from J; bases unmatched to any gene: 8. The CDR3: CALGTGLGQPQHF. DNA for the CDR3: TGTGCCTTGGGGACAGGGCTCGGTCAGCCCCAGCATTTT.

CDR3: CASSYLTGPSYEQYF. CDR3 nucleotide sequence: TGTGCCAGCAGCTATCTAACAGGGCCCTCCTACGAGCAGTACTTC. The genes are TRBV7-8 and TRBJ2-7; possibly TRBD1 for D (6 bases). The CDR3 runs 15 residues. Germline V lookup: CDR1 SGHVS, CDR2 FQNEAQ. Trimming pared 4 bases from V and 0 bases from J, leaving 13 bases between.

The chain combines TRBV28 with TRBJ2-5; TRBD2 aligns across 15 bases. Germline V gene sequence: CDR1 MDHEN, CDR2 SYDVKM. The CDR3 has 16 residues. The junction had 5 bases not matched to a gene; V was cut back by 5 bases and J by 4 bases. The CDR3 DNA reads as TGTGCCAGCAGTCCCCCGGGACTAGCGGGAGGAGAGACCCAGTACTTC. This sequence encodes CASSPPGLAGGETQYF.

This clone was seen a few times. The chain uses TRBV19 and TRBJ1-4, with a tentative D call TRBD1 (5 bases). The germline V gene encodes CDR1 LNHDA and CDR2 SQIVND (reference sequence). The length of the CDR3 is 12 residues. The germline V and J ends were trimmed by 3 bases and 11 bases, with 10 bases remaining between them. CDR3 nucleotides: TGTGCCAGTAGTATCGGGGGGAAGAAACTGTTTTTT. This codes for CASSIGGKKLFF. Filled out from reference TRBV19 and TRBJ1-4, the complete variable domain reads DGGITQSPKYLFRKEGQNVTLSCEQNLNHDAMYWYRQDPGQGLRLIYYSQIVNDFQKGDIAEGYSVSREKKESFPLTVTSAQKNPTAFYLCASSIGGKKLFFGSGTQLSVL.

The gene calls are TRBV5-4 and TRBJ2-7; D is possibly TRBD1 (6 bases). The CDR3 has 12 residues. CDR1 and CDR2 from the germline V gene are SGHNT and YYREEE (reference sequence). With 2 bases removed from V and 6 bases from J, the gap between germline ends came to 9 bases. The DNA for the CDR3 is TGTGCCAGCAGCTTCAGGGGTTTCGAGCAGTACTTC. Its translation is CASSFRGFEQYF.

V is TRBV7-2 and J is TRBJ2-3; 7 bases fit TRBD2. Germline CDR1 reads SGHTA; CDR2 reads FQGNSA. V lost 4 bases and J lost 5; bases outside the gene matches: 6. The CDR3 contains 14 residues. The chain's CDR3 is CASSWGGSQDTQYF. The CDR3 nucleotides read TGTGCCAGCAGCTGGGGCGGGAGTCAAGATACGCAGTATTTT. Variable domain in full (rest from reference TRBV7-2 and TRBJ2-3): GAGVSQSPSNKVTEKGKDVELRCDPISGHTALYWYRQSLGQGLEFLIYFQGNSAPDKSGLPSDRFSAERTGGSVSTLTIQRTQQEDSAVYLCASSWGGSQDTQYFGPGTRLTVL.

This sequence joins TRBV7-6 and TRBJ1-1; 7 nucleotides align to TRBD1. Germline loops: CDR1 SGHVS, CDR2 FNYEAQ. This CDR3 region has 16 residues. Germline trimming cut 6 bases from V and 1 base from J; bases unmatched to any gene: 11. The CDR3 nucleotides read TGTGCCAGCAGAGGACAGGAGGGGTGGGGGAACACTGAAGCTTTCTTT. As protein: CASRGQEGWGNTEAFF.

J is TRBJ2-1 and V is TRBV19; tentatively, D is TRBD2 (5 bases). The V gene's germline CDR1 is LNHDA and CDR2 SQIVND (reference sequence). This CDR3 contains 15 residues. V lost 8 bases and J lost 0, with 14 bases in between. Here the CDR3 reads CASRREGSSYNEQFF. CDR3 DNA: TGTGCCAGTCGTAGAGAGGGCAGCTCCTACAATGAGCAGTTCTTC.

The CDR3 loop is CASLTPAPGNTEAFF. CDR3 nucleotides: TGTGCCAGCCTAACCCCTGCTCCGGGGAACACTGAAGCTTTCTTT. The genes are TRBV28 and TRBJ1-1; D unresolved. Germline CDR1 is MDHEN and CDR2 is SYDVKM. This CDR3 has 15 residues. Between the trimmed V and J ends, which lost 8 bases and 1 base, there was a span of 17 bases.

The chain uses TRBV19 and TRBJ2-2; D possibly corresponds to TRBD2 (5 bases). Germline lookup yields CDR1 LNHDA and CDR2 SQIVND (reference sequence). The CDR3 contains 17 residues. The V and J ends lost 3 bases and 2 bases respectively, with 16 bases between them. CDR3 coding DNA: TGTGCCAGTAGTATGCCTACTAGTGGTGCAAACACCGGGGAGCTGTTTTTT. This codes for CASSMPTSGANTGELFF.

The chain links TRBV5-4 to TRBJ2-2, with 8 bases matching TRBD1. Looked up from germline, CDR1 is SGHNT and CDR2 is YYREEE (reference sequence). CDR3 length: 14 residues. Losses at the gene ends were 4 bases for V and 8 bases for J; bases not matched to a gene: 7. CDR3 protein: CASSTRQGPGELFF. As DNA, the CDR3 is TGTGCCAGCAGCACACGACAGGGGCCGGGGGAGCTGTTTTTT.

This chain joins TRBV28 and TRBJ2-2, with D maybe TRBD1 (6 bases). This CDR3 is built from 15 residues. Between the trimmed V and J ends, which lost 5 bases and 7 bases, there was a span of 17 bases. Germline V lookup: CDR1 MDHEN, CDR2 SYDVKM. The CDR3 sequence: CASSPQDRGIGELFF. The CDR3 DNA sequence: TGTGCCAGCAGTCCCCAGGACAGAGGAATCGGGGAGCTGTTTTTT.

The gene calls are TRBV29-1 and TRBJ2-7, with D maybe TRBD1 (6 bases). V lost 5 bases to trimming and J lost 3 bases, with 23 bases between them. Germline lookup yields CDR1 SQVTM and CDR2 ANQGSEA. The CDR3 is 16 amino acids. DNA of the CDR3: TGCAGCGTTCTGTTTGGGGGCGAGCCCCTCGACTACGAGCAGTACTTC. Protein: CSVLFGGEPLDYEQYF.

A note on this clone: Mismatch with germline at one junction end may stem from a read error. The rearrangement links TRBV7-9 to TRBJ2-7, with D tentatively TRBD2 (5 bases). Per germline, CDR1 SEHNR and CDR2 FQNEAQ (reference sequence). The CDR3 spans 11 residues. The CDR3, as DNA: TGTTCCAGCAGCTTAAGCGGCGAGCAGTACTTC. This encodes CSSSLSGEQYF.